The clone carrying this T cell receptor (beta chain) has a handful of counts. Its antigen is not known. The entry originates in a study of identical twins' blood T cells. The wider study: About 12 libraries, six alpha and six beta, gave about 50 million reads. Findings and limits, study-wide: Twins reportedly had markedly more similar V usage than unrelated donors, even among out-of-frame TCRbeta clonotypes.

Each CDR3 protein gets one entry after TCRdb re-called the 5' RACE reads with MiXCR. The sample lists 350,000 to 400,000 distinct CDR3 sequences; about 28% were seen once. Germline CDR1 is DFQATT and CDR2 is SNEGSKA (reference sequence). The CDR3 has 13 residues. V lost 2 bases, J lost 7 bases, and 15 bases lay in between. This chain uses TRBV20-1 with TRBJ2-7; D is uncertain. The TCR originated in a woman aged 18-50 years in good health. Sequenced: PBMCs. The CDR3 here is CSARRLGPKEQYF. In DNA form, the CDR3 reads TGCAGTGCTAGACGCCTAGGGCCTAAGGAGCAGTACTTC.